This paragraph reports one TCR beta chain. Its antigen is unknown. Extraction yielded at least 5 micrograms of total RNA per sample. The record originates from a study of blood T cells in healthy people across ages. The study, taken as a whole, reports: It was held that the diversity estimates obtained from one million T cells were underestimates. Measured against age, TCR beta diversity per million T cells decreased in a roughly linear manner.

Primers used in a second PCR of roughly 7 to 12 cycles were a sample-barcoded 5' primer and a J-beta primer mix. Each cDNA molecule was tagged by a template-switch adaptor that had 12 random nucleotides. TCRdb fed the 5' RACE reads into MiXCR, producing one record per CDR3 protein. Here the sample spans about 1.5 million distinct CDR3 sequences, 42% being singletons. This CDR3 comprises 14 residues. The germline CDR1 and CDR2 sequences are MNHEY and SMNVEV (reference sequence). V dropped 5 bases and J dropped 5 bases, with 13 bases sitting between them. The chain uses TRBV27 and TRBJ2-1, with TRBD2 as a possible D gene (6 bases). The receptor was derived from a woman aged 18-30 years in good health. The material sequenced was blood. The CDR3 bases are TGTGCCAGCAGTCCCGGGAGCCCGAACAATGAGCAGTTCTTC. Translated, it gives CASSPGSPNNEQFF.